This T cell receptor beta chain was identified in a study of T cell repertoires in cytomegalovirus infection. Remarks on this clonotype: Its cognate antigen is unknown.

CDR3 length: 16 amino acids. CDR1 and CDR2 (germline): SGHTA, FQGNSA. Germline trimming cut 3 bases from V and 3 bases from J; bases unmatched to any gene: 8. In TCRdb, the reads were re-called with MiXCR into one record per CDR3 protein. The sample lists a few hundred thousand distinct CDR3 sequences; almost 40% were seen once. The genes are TRBV7-2 and TRBJ1-1; 9 nucleotides match TRBD1. The clonotype was recovered from a human donor in good health (CMV status not recorded). Some clones in this sample may be carry-over from other donors' samples. Sequenced here: cultured PBMCs, sampled from culture after CMV antigen stimulation. In DNA form, the CDR3 reads TGTGCCAGCAGCTTCCGGACAGGGGTAGCGGACACTGAAGCTTTCTTT. Translation: CASSFRTGVADTEAFF. The full variable domain, with the rest looked up from reference TRBV7-2 and TRBJ1-1, is GAGVSQSPSNKVTEKGKDVELRCDPISGHTALYWYRQSLGQGLEFLIYFQGNSAPDKSGLPSDRFSAERTGGSVSTLTIQRTQQEDSAVYLCASSFRTGVADTEAFFGQGTRLTVV.